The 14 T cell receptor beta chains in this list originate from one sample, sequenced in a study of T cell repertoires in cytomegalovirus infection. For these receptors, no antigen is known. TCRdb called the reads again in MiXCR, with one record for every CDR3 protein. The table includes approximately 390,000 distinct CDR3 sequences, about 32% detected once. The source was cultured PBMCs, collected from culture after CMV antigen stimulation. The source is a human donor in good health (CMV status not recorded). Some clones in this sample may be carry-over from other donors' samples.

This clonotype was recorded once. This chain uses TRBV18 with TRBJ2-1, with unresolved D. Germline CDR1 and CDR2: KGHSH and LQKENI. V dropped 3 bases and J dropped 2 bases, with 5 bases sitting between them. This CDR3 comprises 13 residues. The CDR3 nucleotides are TGTGCCAGCTCACCGTCGGCCTACAATGAGCAGTTCTTC. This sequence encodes CASSPSAYNEQFF.

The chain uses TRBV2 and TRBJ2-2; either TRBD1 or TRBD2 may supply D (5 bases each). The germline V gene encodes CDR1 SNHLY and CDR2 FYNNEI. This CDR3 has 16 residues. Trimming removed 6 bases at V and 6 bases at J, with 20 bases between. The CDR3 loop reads CASRAGTDPRAGELFF. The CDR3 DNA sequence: TGTGCCAGCAGAGCCGGGACCGACCCTCGTGCCGGGGAGCTGTTTTTT.

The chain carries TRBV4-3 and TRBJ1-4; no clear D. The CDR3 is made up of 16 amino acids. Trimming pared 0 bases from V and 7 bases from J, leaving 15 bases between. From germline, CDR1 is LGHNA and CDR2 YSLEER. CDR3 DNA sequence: TGCGCCAGCAGCCAAGATCCGGCGGGTTTAATTGAAAAACTGTTTTTT. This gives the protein CASSQDPAGLIEKLFF.

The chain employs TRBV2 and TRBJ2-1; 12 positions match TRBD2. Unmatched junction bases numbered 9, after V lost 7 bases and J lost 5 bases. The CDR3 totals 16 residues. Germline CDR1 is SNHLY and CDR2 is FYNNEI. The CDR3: CASTPLGLAGDNEQFF. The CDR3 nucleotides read TGTGCCAGCACCCCCTTGGGACTAGCGGGTGACAATGAGCAGTTCTTC.

In DNA form, the CDR3 reads TGTGCCAGCAGCGGACTAGCGGGAGGGCCGGGGACCCAGTACTTC. Protein: CASSGLAGGPGTQYF. The rearrangement uses TRBV7-6 and TRBJ2-5; TRBD2 matches at 15 bases. This CDR3 is 15 amino acids long. Germline lookup yields CDR1 SGHVS and CDR2 FNYEAQ. V was clipped by 5 bases and J by 7 bases; unmatched bases: 5.

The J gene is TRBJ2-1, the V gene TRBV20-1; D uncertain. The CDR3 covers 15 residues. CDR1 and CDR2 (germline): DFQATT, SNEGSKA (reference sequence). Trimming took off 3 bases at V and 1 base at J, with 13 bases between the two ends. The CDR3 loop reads CSASLGHGSYNEQFF. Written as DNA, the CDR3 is TGCAGTGCTAGCCTCGGGCATGGATCCTACAATGAGCAGTTCTTC.

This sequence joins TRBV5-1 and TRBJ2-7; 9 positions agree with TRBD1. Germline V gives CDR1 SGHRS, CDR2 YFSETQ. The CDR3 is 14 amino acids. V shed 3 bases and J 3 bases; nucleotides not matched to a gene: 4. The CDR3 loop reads CASSSGTGYYEQYF. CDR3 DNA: TGCGCCAGCAGCTCCGGGACAGGGTACTACGAGCAGTACTTC.

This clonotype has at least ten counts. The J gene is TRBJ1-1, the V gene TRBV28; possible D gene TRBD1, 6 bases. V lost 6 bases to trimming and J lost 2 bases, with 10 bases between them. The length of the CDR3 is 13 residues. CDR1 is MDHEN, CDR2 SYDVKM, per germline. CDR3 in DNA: TGTGCCAGCAGGTCACAGGGAAACACTGAAGCTTTCTTT. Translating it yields CASRSQGNTEAFF.

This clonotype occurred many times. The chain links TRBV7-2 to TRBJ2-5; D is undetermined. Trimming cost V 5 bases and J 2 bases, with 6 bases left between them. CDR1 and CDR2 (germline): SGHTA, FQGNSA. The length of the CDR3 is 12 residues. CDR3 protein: CASSLLQETQYF. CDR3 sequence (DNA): TGTGCCAGCAGCCTATTACAAGAGACCCAGTACTTC.

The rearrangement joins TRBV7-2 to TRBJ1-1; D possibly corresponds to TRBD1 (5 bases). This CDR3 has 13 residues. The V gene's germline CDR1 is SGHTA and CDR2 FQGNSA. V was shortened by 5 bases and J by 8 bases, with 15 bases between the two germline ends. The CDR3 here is CASSPDSLQEAFF. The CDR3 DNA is TGTGCCAGCAGCCCAGACAGCCTCCAGGAAGCTTTCTTT.

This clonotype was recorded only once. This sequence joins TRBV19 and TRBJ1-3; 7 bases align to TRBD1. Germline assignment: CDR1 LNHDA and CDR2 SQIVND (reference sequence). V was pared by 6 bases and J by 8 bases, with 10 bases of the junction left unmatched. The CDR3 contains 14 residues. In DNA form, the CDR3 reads TGTGCCAGTAGCGGACAGGAGAGGGTGCACACCATATATTTT. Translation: CASSGQERVHTIYF.

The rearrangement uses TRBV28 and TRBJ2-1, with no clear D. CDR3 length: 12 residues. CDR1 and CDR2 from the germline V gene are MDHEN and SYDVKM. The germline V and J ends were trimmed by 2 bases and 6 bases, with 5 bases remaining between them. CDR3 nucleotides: TGTGCCAGCAGTTTAGAGGTCAATGAGCAGTTCTTC. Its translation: CASSLEVNEQFF.

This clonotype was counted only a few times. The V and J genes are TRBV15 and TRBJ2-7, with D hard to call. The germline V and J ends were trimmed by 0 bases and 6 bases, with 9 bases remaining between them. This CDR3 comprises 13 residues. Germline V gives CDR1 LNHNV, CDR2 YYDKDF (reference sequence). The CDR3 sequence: CATSRDLGSEQYV. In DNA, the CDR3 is TGTGCCACCAGCAGAGATTTAGGAAGCGAGCAGTACGTC.

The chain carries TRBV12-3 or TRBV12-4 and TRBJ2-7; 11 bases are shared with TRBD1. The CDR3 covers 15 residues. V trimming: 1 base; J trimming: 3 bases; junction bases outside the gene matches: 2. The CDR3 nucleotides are TGTGCCAGCAGTTTAGGGGACAGGGGGATCTACGAGCAGTACTTC. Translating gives CASSLGDRGIYEQYF.